Listed below are T cell receptor beta chains from one sample, sequenced in a study of blood T cell repertoires in COVID-19. TCRdb's table, derived via immunoSEQ multiplex PCR, lists solely in-frame clones and lacks some. The repertoire holds about 230,000 clones, with about 90% as singletons. The sequenced sample consisted of PBMCs or T cells enriched from blood (not recorded which). The source of these receptors is a woman aged 25 to 39 with acute COVID-19. Both conserved end residues are part of each CDR3. D genes are given only for firm matches. Size is stated for part of the rows, as once, few or many counts, or as a class when the clone is expanded.

clone_size j_call d_call v_call cdr3_nt cdr3_aa
NA TRBJ2-1 TRBD1 TRBV6-1 TGTGCCAGCAGTGAGGGACAGGGGCGGTCAGAGCAGTTCTTC CASSEGQGRSEQFF
NA TRBJ1-5 NA TRBV6-5 TGTGCCAGCAGCTCCAGACAGAGTGCCCAGCCCCAGCATTTT CASSSRQSAQPQHF
once TRBJ2-7 NA TRBV6-2/TRBV6-3 TGTGCCAGCAGTCCGGACAGTTCCTACGAGCAGTACTTC CASSPDSSYEQYF
NA TRBJ1-6 NA TRBV28 TGTGCCAGCAGCTCAACCGGGACATGGGATTCACCCCTCCACTTT CASSSTGTWDSPLHF
NA TRBJ2-3 NA TRBV14 TGTGCCAGCAGCCAACGGCGGAGGCGGGGTCCAGATACGCAGTATTTT CASSQRRRRGPDTQYF
NA TRBJ2-3 TRBD1 TRBV4-1 TGCGCCAGCAGCCAAGGGGCAGGGGGTGGAACAGATACGCAGTATTTT CASSQGAGGGTDTQYF
NA TRBJ1-2 TRBD1 TRBV2 TGTGCCAGCCGGCGGGACAGCGTCTCTGGCTACACCTTC CASRRDSVSGYTF
NA TRBJ1-3 NA TRBV9 TGTGCCAGCAGTAACACTGGAAACACCATATATTTT CASSNTGNTIYF
NA TRBJ1-4 NA TRBV20-1 TGCAGTGCTAGTATAGACAGCTATAATGAAAAACTGTTTTTT CSASIDSYNEKLFF
NA TRBJ2-2 NA TRBV7-9 TGTGCCAGCAGCTTCCTGAGAGTAACGAACACCGGGGAGCTGTTTTTT CASSFLRVTNTGELFF
NA TRBJ2-3 TRBD2 TRBV9 TGTGCCAGCAGCGTAGCTACGGGAGGGGATACGCAGTATTTT CASSVATGGDTQYF
few TRBJ2-3 TRBD1 TRBV6-4 TGTGCCAGCAGTCCCGGGACAGGGAATTCTCCAGATACGCAGTATTTT CASSPGTGNSPDTQYF